This T cell receptor (beta chain) emerged from a study of cytomegalovirus exposure and HLA in healthy donors. General observations from the study: In vitro checks showed that three CMV-associated chains really do target CMV antigens. Subsequent analysis revealed that first-cohort TCR clusters tended to co-occur in the approximately 120 validation repertoires.

Clones were read by immunoSEQ multiplex PCR, and TCRdb kept only the in-frame ones, dropping some. The repertoire holds some 130,000 clones, with around four fifths as singletons. As concerns this clone: Its target is unknown.

This CDR3 is 13 amino acids long. Germline-derived CDR1 and CDR2 are SNHLY and FYNNEI. Deletions cut 9 bases from V and 1 base from J, with 12 bases between. This chain connects TRBV2 to TRBJ1-1, with TRBD1 as a possible D gene (6 bases). The clonotype was recovered from a woman aged 25 to 39 in good health and CMV-seronegative. The specimen sequenced was PBMCs. The CDR3 reads CASIRTENTEAFF. The CDR3 DNA sequence: TGTGCCAGTATCAGGACAGAGAACACTGAAGCTTTCTTT.